This entry features one T cell receptor (beta chain) sequence. The source of the sample is a study of blood T cell repertoires in COVID-19. At the level of the study: Sites in the United States, Italy and Spain provided acute and convalescent COVID-19 samples. PBMCs, B-cell-depleted T cells, or T cells were the source of the cDNA or gDNA that made up the material.

Per the study methods: It was from reference gene primer amplification that nucleated cell counts were estimated. Only in-frame clones appear in the TCRdb table, and some are missing; sequencing was by immunoSEQ multiplex PCR. V and J calls and clone size are as listed in that table; D and trimming were resolved from the DNA. Counted here are around 140,000 clones, roughly 90% occurring once; the ten biggest clones make up 0.95%. The receptor comes from a woman between 45 and 60 years old with acute or convalescent COVID-19. Sequenced sample: peripheral blood.

CDR3 sequence (DNA): TGCAGCGCAGATAAAACTAGCGGGAACAATGAGCAGTTCTTC. Protein sequence: CSADKTSGNNEQFF. The rearrangement uses TRBV29-1 and TRBJ2-1; 10 bases match TRBD2. Per the germline V gene, CDR1 is SQVTM and CDR2 is ANQGSEA. This CDR3 region has 14 residues. V was pared by 7 bases and J by 5 bases, with 8 bases of the junction left unmatched.